Presented here are 29 T cell receptor beta chains from one specimen sequenced in a study of shared clonotypes between healthy human individuals. Repertoires were generated with immunoSEQ multiplex PCR, while TCRdb's copy carries only in-frame clones and drops some. The profile covers a few million clones, with approximately 93% appearing a single time and 0.39% taken by the ten largest. The specimen was naive CD4+ T cells from PBMCs. Subset here: CD45RA+ positively selected. All receptors come from a man aged 18 to 35 in good health. Some clones in this sample may be carry-over from other donors' samples.

The chain carries TRBV28 and TRBJ2-7, with 7 positions matching TRBD2. The CDR3 extends over 14 amino acids. Germline loops: CDR1 MDHEN, CDR2 SYDVKM. Trimming cost V 2 bases and J 7 bases; bases outside gene matches: 8. CDR3 coding DNA: TGTGCCAGCAGTTTAGGGGGGAGGGAAAATGAGCAGTACTTC. It yields the protein CASSLGGRENEQYF. Full variable domain (remainder filled in from reference TRBV28 and TRBJ2-7): DVKVTQSSRYLVKRTGEKVFLECVQDMDHENMFWYRQDPGLGLRLIYFSYDVKMKEKGDIPEGYSVSREKKERFSLILESASTNQTSMYLCASSLGGRENEQYFGPGTRLTVT.

The sample holds a few counts of this clone. This sequence joins TRBV9 and TRBJ1-1; D is possibly TRBD1 (6 bases). The CDR3 sequence is 14 residues long. Trimming took off 3 bases at V and 1 base at J, with 10 bases between the two ends. The V gene's germline CDR1 is SGDLS and CDR2 YYNGEE. The CDR3 protein is CASSEMGQNTEAFF. In DNA, the CDR3 is TGTGCCAGCAGCGAGATGGGACAGAACACTGAAGCTTTCTTT.

This chain's CDR3 is CASSPLLAGGGADTQYF. The DNA of the CDR3 is TGTGCCAGCAGCCCCCTACTAGCGGGAGGAGGTGCAGATACGCAGTATTTT. This rearrangement joins TRBV28 to TRBJ2-3; 12 bases are shared with TRBD2. Germline trimming cut 6 bases from V and 4 bases from J; bases unmatched to any gene: 11. This CDR3 comprises 17 residues. Germline values: CDR1 MDHEN, CDR2 SYDVKM.

V is TRBV5-1 and J is TRBJ1-3, with D uncertain. V was clipped by 2 bases and J by 0 bases, with 18 bases between them. The germline CDR1 and CDR2 sequences are SGHRS and YFSETQ. There are 18 residues in the CDR3. The CDR3 here is CASSFGPSHLSSGNTIYF. The CDR3, as DNA: TGCGCCAGCAGCTTTGGGCCGTCCCATTTAAGCTCTGGAAACACCATATATTTT.

This chain links TRBV11-3 with TRBJ2-1; unclear D gene. Germline V gene data show CDR1 as SGHNT and CDR2 as YENEEA. CDR3 length: 17 residues. V lost 0 bases to trimming and J lost 0 bases, with 12 bases between them. The CDR3 loop reads CASSLDRAHSSYNEQFF. CDR3 DNA sequence: TGTGCCAGCAGCTTAGATAGGGCCCACAGCTCCTACAATGAGCAGTTCTTC.

The chain links TRBV5-1 to TRBJ1-2; D possibly corresponds to TRBD1 (6 bases). Germline CDR1 and CDR2: SGHRS and YFSETQ. Trimming left V 3 bases short and J 0 bases short, with 9 bases between. The CDR3 contains 14 residues. The CDR3 loop is CASSWDTANYGYTF. DNA for the CDR3: TGCGCCAGCAGCTGGGACACAGCTAACTATGGCTACACCTTC.

The rearrangement links TRBV5-1 to TRBJ1-1, with 8 bases identical to TRBD1. The CDR3 spans 14 residues. The germline V gene encodes CDR1 SGHRS and CDR2 YFSETQ. Germline trimming cut 5 bases from V and 1 base from J; bases unmatched to any gene: 4. CDR3 bases: TGCGCCAGCAGAGCCGGGACAGGGAACACTGAAGCTTTCTTT. Amino acid sequence: CASRAGTGNTEAFF.

This clone was found a few times. The V and J genes are TRBV28 and TRBJ2-5; D gene ambiguous. Per the germline V gene, CDR1 is MDHEN and CDR2 is SYDVKM. This CDR3 is built from 13 residues. Deletions cut 4 bases from V and 4 bases from J, with 10 bases between. The CDR3 here is CASSYQERETQYF. The CDR3 coding sequence is TGTGCCAGCAGTTACCAGGAGAGAGAGACCCAGTACTTC.

A word on this clone: The same CDR3 arises from other DNA sequences in this sample as well. The rearrangement joins TRBV10-3 to TRBJ2-7; no clear D. V gave up 4 bases and J gave up 0 bases, with 4 bases separating them. Germline CDR1 reads ENHRY; CDR2 reads SYGVKD. The CDR3 totals 12 residues. CDR3 residues: CAISGTSYEQYF. The CDR3 DNA follows: TGTGCCATCAGTGGAACCTCCTACGAGCAGTACTTC.

This chain connects TRBV7-9 to TRBJ2-2, with D unresolved. Germline lookup yields CDR1 SEHNR and CDR2 FQNEAQ (reference sequence). The CDR3 is 15 residues long. Deletions cut 5 bases from V and 4 bases from J, with 14 bases between. In DNA form, the CDR3 reads TGTGCCAGCAGCCTTGTTCTGTCCGGCACCGGGGAGCTGTTTTTT. Translation gives CASSLVLSGTGELFF. Supplemented by reference TRBV7-9 and TRBJ2-2, the full variable domain reads DTGVSQNPRHKITKRGQNVTFRCDPISEHNRLYWYRQTLGQGPEFLTYFQNEAQLEKSRLLSDRFSAERPKGSFSTLEIQRTEQGDSAMYLCASSLVLSGTGELFFGEGSRLTVL.

The rearrangement uses TRBV27 and TRBJ1-1, with 7 positions matching TRBD1. The germline V gene has CDR1 MNHEY and CDR2 SMNVEV (reference sequence). V shed 7 bases and J 4 bases; nucleotides not matched to a gene: 12. The CDR3 extends over 15 amino acids. CDR3 coding DNA: TGTGCCAGCACCGACAGGGTGGGGGTGGCCACTGAAGCTTTCTTT. Its protein is CASTDRVGVATEAFF.

This chain uses TRBV19 with TRBJ1-1, with D uncertain. This CDR3 region has 15 residues. V was cut by 6 bases and J by 2 bases, with 16 bases left in between. CDR1 is LNHDA and CDR2 is SQIVND in the germline V gene (reference sequence). CDR3 sequence (DNA): TGTGCCAGTAGACCCATATTGGCCGTCAACACTGAAGCTTTCTTT. Its translation is CASRPILAVNTEAFF.

The chain employs TRBV27 and TRBJ2-1; D gene ambiguous. The CDR3 has 17 amino acids. The V end lost 6 bases, the J end lost 7 bases, and 25 bases lay between the germline ends. Germline CDR1 MNHEY, CDR2 SMNVEV (reference sequence). CDR3 sequence reads: CASRRFSGLPVGNEQFF. The DNA of the CDR3 is TGTGCCAGCAGGAGGTTCTCTGGGCTACCCGTGGGGAATGAGCAGTTCTTC.

Worth noting for this clone: This sample also contains other DNA sequences that code for the same CDR3. The rearrangement uses TRBV11-2 and TRBJ1-1; the D is unclear. The CDR3 sequence is 13 residues long. The germline V gene encodes CDR1 SGHAT and CDR2 FQNNGV. The V end lost 5 bases, the J end lost 1 base, and 8 bases lay between the germline ends. The CDR3 nucleotides are TGTGCCAGCAGCCTACAGAGGAACACTGAAGCTTTCTTT. The encoded protein is CASSLQRNTEAFF.

Notes on this clone: The junction departs from the called germline gene at one end, perhaps through a read error. This sequence joins TRBV5-4 and TRBJ1-1; a possible D gene is TRBD1 (6 bases). Germline V lookup: CDR1 SGHNT, CDR2 YYREEE (reference sequence). There are 11 residues in the CDR3. CDR3 amino acids: CASSLGAGDLF. As DNA, the CDR3 is TGTGCCAGCAGCTTGGGGGCAGGGGACCTCTTT.

The rearrangement links TRBV4-3 to TRBJ2-7; TRBD1 or TRBD2 may be the D gene (5 bases each). CDR1 and CDR2 from the germline V gene are LGHNA and YSLEER. V was cut by 0 bases and J by 3 bases, with 18 bases left in between. CDR3 length: 17 residues. The CDR3 sequence is CASSQDSRPGTFYEQYF. For the CDR3, the DNA is TGCGCCAGCAGCCAAGATAGCAGGCCCGGGACGTTCTACGAGCAGTACTTC.

The rearrangement joins TRBV9 to TRBJ2-5; no clear D. V was clipped by 0 bases and J by 1 base, with 7 bases between them. In germline, CDR1 is SGDLS, CDR2 YYNGEE. This CDR3 spans 14 amino acids. The CDR3 here is CASSVGPFQETQYF. For the CDR3, the DNA is TGTGCCAGCAGCGTAGGTCCGTTCCAAGAGACCCAGTACTTC.

Notes on this clone: At the DNA level, this CDR3 is encoded by other sequences in the same sample as well. The gene calls are TRBV27 and TRBJ2-5; TRBD1 is a possible D gene (6 bases). Trimming cost V 3 bases and J 5 bases, with 10 bases left between them. The germline V gene has CDR1 MNHEY and CDR2 SMNVEV (reference sequence). This CDR3 comprises 13 residues. CDR3: CASSLRRGETQYF. The CDR3 bases are TGTGCCAGCAGTTTGCGTAGGGGGGAGACCCAGTACTTC.

The chain employs TRBV7-3 and TRBJ2-7; D unclear. The ends were cut back, 5 bases at V and 5 bases at J, with 16 bases in the middle. This CDR3 has 14 amino acids. Germline loops: CDR1 SGHTA, CDR2 FQGTGA. This CDR3 is CASSRMAQSHEQYF. CDR3 sequence (DNA): TGTGCCAGCAGCCGAATGGCACAATCCCACGAGCAGTACTTC.

The chain combines TRBV18 with TRBJ2-3, with D maybe TRBD1 (5 bases). The CDR3 loop spans 16 amino acids. Trimming took 4 bases from V and 0 from J, leaving 14 bases between them. CDR1 and CDR2 (germline): KGHSH, LQKENI. Here the CDR3 reads CASSQPRQKSTDTQYF. In DNA, the CDR3 is TGTGCCAGCTCACAACCACGACAGAAAAGCACAGATACGCAGTATTTT.

A note on this clone: Other DNA sequences from this sample encode an identical CDR3 as well. The chain links TRBV28 to TRBJ2-7, with D possibly matching TRBD1 (5 bases). The ends were cut back, 5 bases at V and 0 bases at J, with 8 bases in the middle. CDR3 size: 13 residues. The germline V gene encodes CDR1 MDHEN and CDR2 SYDVKM. The DNA for the CDR3 is TGTGCCAGCAGTCTCCAGGGCTCCTACGAGCAGTACTTC. As protein: CASSLQGSYEQYF.

The chain combines TRBV7-9 with TRBJ1-1, with D perhaps TRBD1 (5 bases). CDR1 and CDR2 (germline): SEHNR, FQNEAQ (reference sequence). This CDR3 is built from 14 residues. With 4 bases removed from V and 0 bases from J, the gap between germline ends came to 9 bases. CDR3 sequence: CASSSRTLNTEAFF. In nucleotides, the CDR3 is TGTGCCAGCAGCTCCCGGACACTGAACACTGAAGCTTTCTTT.

The chain links TRBV7-9 to TRBJ1-1; the D is unclear. Germline lookup yields CDR1 SEHNR and CDR2 FQNEAQ (reference sequence). The CDR3 consists of 15 residues. V was clipped by 1 base and J by 4 bases, with 13 bases between them. The DNA of the CDR3 is TGTGCCAGCAGCTTAGGTCCAGGCTGGAGCACTGAAGCTTTCTTT. This encodes CASSLGPGWSTEAFF.

This rearrangement joins TRBV2 to TRBJ1-5; D not certain. CDR1 SNHLY and CDR2 FYNNEI come from the germline V gene. The CDR3 extends over 12 amino acids. The germline V and J ends were trimmed by 4 bases and 9 bases, with 10 bases remaining between them. The CDR3 sequence is CASSASSWPQHF. The CDR3 DNA reads as TGTGCCAGCAGTGCATCCAGCTGGCCCCAGCATTTT.

The chain couples TRBV15 to TRBJ2-1; the D is unclear. Germline CDR1 is LNHNV and CDR2 is YYDKDF (reference sequence). The CDR3 extends over 12 amino acids. V dropped 2 bases and J dropped 9 bases, with 8 bases sitting between them. As DNA, the CDR3 is TGTGCCACCAGCAGAAGCTTCGCTGAGCAGTTCTTC. Translation: CATSRSFAEQFF.

As to this clone: This sample includes further DNA sequences coding for the same CDR3. The V call is TRBV28, the J call TRBJ1-2; no clear D gene. Germline values: CDR1 MDHEN, CDR2 SYDVKM. V dropped 5 bases and J dropped 2 bases, with 9 bases sitting between them. This CDR3 is 13 amino acids long. CDR3 in amino acids: CASSPGPNYGYTF. DNA for the CDR3: TGTGCCAGCAGTCCCGGCCCGAACTATGGCTACACCTTC.

The chain is built from TRBV5-4 and TRBJ2-7, with D perhaps being TRBD1 or TRBD2 (5 bases each). CDR3 length equals 14 residues. V was pared by 0 bases and J by 7 bases, with 14 bases between. CDR1 SGHNT and CDR2 YYREEE come from the germline V gene (reference sequence). The CDR3 nucleotides are TGTGCCAGCAGCTTGGGGGGACGGGCCGGGGAGCAGTACTTC. It is translated as CASSLGGRAGEQYF.

The CDR3 DNA reads TGTGCCAGCAGCTCCGCGACTAGGTCCTATGGCTACACCTTC. Its protein product is CASSSATRSYGYTF. J is TRBJ1-2 and V is TRBV5-5; no firm D call. The CDR3 spans 14 residues. The V and J ends lost 3 bases and 4 bases respectively, with 13 bases between them. Germline lookup yields CDR1 SGHKS and CDR2 YYEKEE (reference sequence).

The chain uses TRBV6-1 and TRBJ1-3; D gene ambiguous. The CDR3 spans 14 residues. V gave up 6 bases and J gave up 1 base, with 10 bases separating them. Germline loops: CDR1 MNHNS, CDR2 SASEGT. CDR3 in amino acids: CASRLPGSGNTIYF. Written as DNA, the CDR3 is TGTGCCAGCAGACTACCGGGGTCTGGAAACACCATATATTTT.